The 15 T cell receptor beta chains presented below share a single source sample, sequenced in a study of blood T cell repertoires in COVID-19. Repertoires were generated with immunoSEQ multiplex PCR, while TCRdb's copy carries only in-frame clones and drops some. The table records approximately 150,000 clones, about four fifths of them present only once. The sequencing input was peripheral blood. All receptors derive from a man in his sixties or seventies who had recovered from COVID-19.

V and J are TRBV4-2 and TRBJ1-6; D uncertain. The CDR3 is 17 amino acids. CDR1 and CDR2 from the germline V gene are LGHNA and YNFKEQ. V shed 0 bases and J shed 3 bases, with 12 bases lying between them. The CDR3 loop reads CASSQDRTLGYNSPLHF. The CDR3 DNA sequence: TGTGCCAGCAGCCAAGATCGTACCCTAGGCTATAATTCACCCCTCCACTTT.

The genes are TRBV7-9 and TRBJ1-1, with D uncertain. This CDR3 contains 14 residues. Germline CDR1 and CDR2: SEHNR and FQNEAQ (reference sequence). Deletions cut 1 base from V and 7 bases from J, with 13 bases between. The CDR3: CASSLDVLAGEAFF. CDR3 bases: TGTGCCAGCAGCTTAGATGTCCTGGCGGGTGAAGCTTTCTTT.

The CDR3: CASSLDRDQPQHF. CDR3 DNA: TGCGCCAGCAGCCTGGACAGGGATCAGCCCCAGCATTTT. This chain connects TRBV5-1 to TRBJ1-5; TRBD1 aligns across 8 bases. The CDR3 extends over 13 amino acids. V shed 4 bases, J shed 5 bases, and the junction held 2 bases outside the gene matches. From germline, CDR1 is SGHRS and CDR2 YFSETQ.

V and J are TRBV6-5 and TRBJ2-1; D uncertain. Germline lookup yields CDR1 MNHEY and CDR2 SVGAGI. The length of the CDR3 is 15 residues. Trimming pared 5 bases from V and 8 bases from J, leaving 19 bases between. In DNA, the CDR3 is TGTGCCAGCAGTCCCGACACCCCCCGTTCGGATGAGCAGTTCTTC. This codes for CASSPDTPRSDEQFF.

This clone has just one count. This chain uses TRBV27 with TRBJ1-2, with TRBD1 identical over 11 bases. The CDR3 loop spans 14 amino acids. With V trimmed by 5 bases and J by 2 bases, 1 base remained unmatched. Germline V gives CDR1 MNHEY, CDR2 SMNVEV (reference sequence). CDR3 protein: CASSRDRGNYGYTF. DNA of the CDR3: TGTGCCAGCAGTAGGGACAGGGGGAACTATGGCTACACCTTC.

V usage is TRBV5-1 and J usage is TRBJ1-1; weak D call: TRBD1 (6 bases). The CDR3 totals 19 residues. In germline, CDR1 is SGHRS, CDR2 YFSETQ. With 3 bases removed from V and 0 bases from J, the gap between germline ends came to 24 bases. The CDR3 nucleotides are TGCGCCAGCAGCTCCCCCATCGATACAGGGCTTAGGGTGAACACTGAAGCTTTCTTT. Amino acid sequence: CASSSPIDTGLRVNTEAFF.

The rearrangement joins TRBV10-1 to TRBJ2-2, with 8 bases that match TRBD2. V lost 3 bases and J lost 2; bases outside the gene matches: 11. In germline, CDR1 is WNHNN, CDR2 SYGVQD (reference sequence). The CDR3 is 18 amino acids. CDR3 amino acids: CASSERVLADSNTGELFF. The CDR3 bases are TGCGCCAGCAGTGAACGAGTACTAGCGGATTCAAACACCGGGGAGCTGTTTTTT.

The CDR3 nucleotides are TGTGCCAGCAGCGCGGACAGTCATGAAAAACTGTTTTTT. This codes for CASSADSHEKLFF. V is TRBV7-8 and J is TRBJ1-4, with a tentative D call TRBD1 (6 bases). The germline V gene has CDR1 SGHVS and CDR2 FQNEAQ. With 5 bases removed from V and 6 bases from J, the gap between germline ends came to 10 bases. This CDR3 comprises 13 residues.

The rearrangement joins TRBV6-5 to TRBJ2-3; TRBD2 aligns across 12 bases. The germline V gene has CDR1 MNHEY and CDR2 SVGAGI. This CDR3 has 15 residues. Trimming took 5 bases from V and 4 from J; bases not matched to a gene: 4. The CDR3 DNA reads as TGTGCCAGCAGTCCCGGGACTAGCGGGCCAGATACGCAGTATTTT. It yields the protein CASSPGTSGPDTQYF.

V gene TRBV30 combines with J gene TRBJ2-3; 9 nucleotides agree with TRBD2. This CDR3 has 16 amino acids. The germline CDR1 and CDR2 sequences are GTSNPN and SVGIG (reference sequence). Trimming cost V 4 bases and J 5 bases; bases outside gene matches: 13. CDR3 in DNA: TGTGCCTGGACCCTCCCGGGGGGCGGGAGGGAAGATACGCAGTATTTT. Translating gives CAWTLPGGGREDTQYF.

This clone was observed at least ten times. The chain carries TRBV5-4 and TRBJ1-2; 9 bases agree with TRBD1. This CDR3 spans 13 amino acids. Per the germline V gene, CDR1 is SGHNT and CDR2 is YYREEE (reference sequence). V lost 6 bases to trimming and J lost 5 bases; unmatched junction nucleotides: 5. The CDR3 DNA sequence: TGTGCCAGCAACACAGGGGGCCAATATGGCTACACCTTC. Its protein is CASNTGGQYGYTF. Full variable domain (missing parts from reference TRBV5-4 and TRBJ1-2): ETGVTQSPTHLIKTRGQQVTLRCSSQSGHNTVSWYQQALGQGPQFIFQYYREEENGRGNFPPRFSGLQFPNYSSELNVNALELDDSALYLCASNTGGQYGYTFGSGTRLTVV.

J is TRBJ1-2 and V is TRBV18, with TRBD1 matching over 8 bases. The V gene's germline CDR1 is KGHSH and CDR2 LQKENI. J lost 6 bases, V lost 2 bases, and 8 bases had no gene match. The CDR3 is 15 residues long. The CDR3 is CASSPATGEFHGYTF. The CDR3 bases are TGTGCCAGCTCACCAGCGACAGGGGAGTTTCATGGCTACACCTTC.

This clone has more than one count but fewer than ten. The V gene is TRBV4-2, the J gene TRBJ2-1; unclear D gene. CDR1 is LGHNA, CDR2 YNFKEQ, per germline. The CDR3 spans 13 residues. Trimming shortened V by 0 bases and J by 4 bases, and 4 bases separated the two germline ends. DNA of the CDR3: TGTGCCAGCAGCCAAGAGAGGTACAATGAGCAGTTCTTC. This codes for CASSQERYNEQFF.

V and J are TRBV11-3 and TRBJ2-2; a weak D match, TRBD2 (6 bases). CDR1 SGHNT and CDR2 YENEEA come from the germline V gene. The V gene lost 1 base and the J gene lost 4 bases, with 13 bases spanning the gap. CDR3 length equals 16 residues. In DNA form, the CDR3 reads TGTGCCAGCAGCTTAGGTCGGGGGTCGGGCACCGGGGAGCTGTTTTTT. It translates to CASSLGRGSGTGELFF.

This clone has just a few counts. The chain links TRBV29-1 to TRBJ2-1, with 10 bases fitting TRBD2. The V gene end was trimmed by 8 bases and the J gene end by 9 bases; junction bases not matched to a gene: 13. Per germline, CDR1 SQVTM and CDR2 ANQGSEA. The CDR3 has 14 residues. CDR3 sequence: CSFIPGLATAEQFF. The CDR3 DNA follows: TGCAGCTTCATTCCGGGACTAGCGACCGCTGAGCAGTTCTTC.